This paragraph covers one T cell receptor (beta chain) sequence. Cohort placement rested on clinical history that participants reported themselves. Some clones are missing from TCRdb's copy, which holds only in-frame ones; the method was immunoSEQ multiplex PCR. The repertoire holds about 400,000 clones, with approximately 85% as singletons. This record comes from a study of blood T cell repertoires in COVID-19. Study overall: The samples span acute and convalescent COVID-19 from the United States, Italy and Spain.

The CDR3 spans 13 residues. V lost 0 bases, J lost 9 bases, and 10 bases lay in between. The germline gives CDR1 SGHKS, CDR2 YYEKEE (reference sequence). V and J are TRBV5-5 and TRBJ1-5; no clear D. The receptor was derived from a middle-aged woman with acute COVID-19. The sequenced material came from PBMCs or T cells enriched from blood (not recorded which). Written as DNA, the CDR3 is TGTGCCAGCAGCTTGGGAGGTTCTGGGCCCCAGCATTTT. As protein: CASSLGGSGPQHF.